This passage covers 13 T cell receptor beta chains from one sample sequenced in a study of identical twins. TCRdb independently ran MiXCR on the 5' RACE reads; one entry per CDR3 protein. This table holds under 800,000 distinct CDR3 sequences, 21% found once. These data are also associated with another study on T cells expressing NK-cell markers.

Material: PBMCs. These receptors were taken from a woman aged 18-29 years in good health.

The sample holds many counts of this clonotype. The chain employs TRBV12-3 or TRBV12-4 and TRBJ1-1; a weak D match, TRBD1 (6 bases). V lost 7 bases to trimming and J lost 5 bases, with 20 bases between them. The length of the CDR3 is 15 residues. The DNA for the CDR3 is TGTGCCAGCATCCTAGGGGGAGCGGGAAAAACTGAAGCTTTCTTT. Protein product: CASILGGAGKTEAFF.

The genes are TRBV7-9 and TRBJ1-2, with D uncertain. Trimming took off 2 bases at V and 10 bases at J, with 17 bases between the two ends. This CDR3 contains 14 residues. Looked up from germline, CDR1 is SEHNR and CDR2 is FQNEAQ (reference sequence). The CDR3 bases are TGTGCCAGCAGCTTATATCGGTCAGGAAGTTTCTACACCTTC. It yields the protein CASSLYRSGSFYTF.

This clonotype came up a few times. The chain is built from TRBV6-2 or TRBV6-3 and TRBJ2-5, with 15 nucleotides matching TRBD2. This CDR3 has 17 amino acids. Germline V gene data show CDR1 as MNHEY and CDR2 as SVGEGT. V was clipped by 4 bases and J by 3 bases; unmatched bases: 6. In nucleotides, the CDR3 is TGTGCCAGCAGTTCTCCAGGACTAGCGGGAGGGGAAGAGACCCAGTACTTC. This sequence encodes CASSSPGLAGGEETQYF.

This clonotype was seen many times. The chain combines TRBV5-1 with TRBJ2-3; the match to TRBD2 covers 10 bases. Per germline, CDR1 SGHRS and CDR2 YFSETQ. This CDR3 has 17 residues. V lost 0 bases, J lost 1 base, and 5 bases stayed unmatched. DNA for the CDR3: TGCGCCAGCAGCTTGGATCGTGGGACTAGCGGCACAGATACGCAGTATTTT. Translating gives CASSLDRGTSGTDTQYF.

This clonotype has more than one count but fewer than ten. CDR3 bases: TGCGCCAGCAGCTTCGGGGTCTATAATTCACCCCTCCACTTT. It specifies CASSFGVYNSPLHF. J is TRBJ1-6 and V is TRBV5-1, with D hard to call. V shed 2 bases and J shed 3 bases, with 6 bases lying between them. The CDR3 has 14 residues. CDR1 is SGHRS and CDR2 is YFSETQ in the germline V gene. Based on the CDR3 plus reference TRBV5-1 and TRBJ1-6, the full variable domain is KAGVTQTPRYLIKTRGQQVTLSCSPISGHRSVSWYQQTPGQGLQFLFEYFSETQRNKGNFPGRFSGRQFSNSRSEMNVSTLELGDSALYLCASSFGVYNSPLHFGNGTRLTVT.

This chain uses TRBV20-1 with TRBJ2-3; 7 bases are a match to TRBD2. The CDR3 is 17 residues long. Germline V CDR1 and CDR2: DFQATT, SNEGSKA (reference sequence). After removal of 6 bases from V and 6 bases from J, the junction contained 21 bases not matched to a gene. The CDR3 DNA follows: TGCAGTGCCTCGGGCGGGAGAGCCGACAAGTGGGGGGATACGCAGTATTTT. Amino acid sequence: CSASGGRADKWGDTQYF.

The rearrangement uses TRBV5-1 and TRBJ2-3; 9 bases line up with TRBD2. The junction had 3 bases not matched to a gene; V was cut back by 0 bases and J by 1 base. The CDR3 runs 16 residues. Germline CDR1 SGHRS, CDR2 YFSETQ. CDR3 in amino acids: CASSLELAGRTDTQYF. The CDR3 region has the DNA TGCGCCAGCAGCTTGGAGCTAGCGGGGCGCACAGATACGCAGTATTTT.

This clonotype turned up a few times. The V and J genes are TRBV7-6 and TRBJ2-1; tentatively, D is TRBD1 or TRBD2 (5 bases each). V gave up 8 bases and J gave up 8 bases, with 16 bases separating them. CDR1 is SGHVS, CDR2 FNYEAQ, per germline. CDR3 length: 13 residues. CDR3 residues: CASARVGDHEQFF. The CDR3 nucleotides are TGTGCCAGCGCCCGAGTGGGGGATCATGAGCAGTTCTTC.

The V gene is TRBV5-1, the J gene TRBJ2-3; D is undetermined. V lost 1 base to trimming and J lost 9 bases, with 15 bases between them. The CDR3 sequence is 14 residues long. Germline CDR1 SGHRS, CDR2 YFSETQ. CDR3 region: CASSLPGSFDTQYF. The CDR3 DNA reads TGCGCCAGCAGCTTGCCCGGGTCGTTCGACACGCAGTATTTT.

The CDR3 sequence is CASSLDGRNTEAFF. Written as DNA, the CDR3 is TGCGCCAGCAGCTTGGATGGGAGGAACACTGAAGCTTTCTTT. The chain couples TRBV5-1 to TRBJ1-1; D is uncertain. The CDR3 totals 14 residues. Germline V gene data show CDR1 as SGHRS and CDR2 as YFSETQ. V lost 0 bases and J 1 base, leaving 7 bases between the germline ends.

This clonotype was seen only a few times. The V call is TRBV20-1, the J call TRBJ1-2; D is ambiguous. The length of the CDR3 is 12 residues. Germline CDR1 DFQATT, CDR2 SNEGSKA (reference sequence). Trimming pared 3 bases from V and 7 bases from J, leaving 12 bases between. The CDR3, as DNA: TGCAGTGCTAGCCAGGCAGCTCGTGGCTACACCTTC. Amino acid sequence: CSASQAARGYTF.

This clonotype was observed a handful of times. The rearrangement links TRBV12-3 or TRBV12-4 to TRBJ2-6; D unclear. With 4 bases removed from V and 4 bases from J, the gap between germline ends came to 2 bases. The CDR3 runs 12 residues. CDR3 sequence reads: CASSWGANVLTF. In DNA, the CDR3 is TGTGCCAGCAGTTGGGGGGCCAACGTCCTGACTTTC.

The V call is TRBV12-3 or TRBV12-4, the J call TRBJ1-2; 9 nucleotides align to TRBD1. The V and J ends lost 5 bases and 5 bases, in that order; junction bases with no gene match: 6. This CDR3 comprises 14 residues. CDR3 DNA: TGTGCCAGCAGTCCCCCGGGACAGGGTTATGGCTACACCTTC. This gives the protein CASSPPGQGYGYTF.